The 17 T cell receptor beta chains below come from one sample, sequenced in a study of shared clonotypes between healthy human individuals (dated by TCRdb to 2019 to 2021). CD8 naive samples were obtained by positive selection for CCR7 among CD45RO-negative cells, yielding a CD45RA+CCR7+ population from which TemRA cells were excluded. Library generation was performed with the immunoSEQ multiplex PCR assay. Held by TCRdb, this immuneACCESS table contains in-frame sequences only and omits some clones. Under half of the omission traces to an unresolved V gene where checked; the cause of the rest is unknown. For this sample the table gives roughly 1,800,000 clones, of which over 85% were detected only once. Approximately 1% of the sample comes from the top ten. Sequencing was performed on naive CD8+ T cells sorted from blood. This sample's cell subset or site label indicates: CD45RA+CCR7+. These receptors were taken from a man between 18 and 35 years old in good health.

The V gene is TRBV28, the J gene TRBJ1-3, with unresolved D. There are 17 residues in the CDR3. V lost 0 bases and J 0 bases, leaving 12 bases between the germline ends. Germline assignment: CDR1 MDHEN and CDR2 SYDVKM. This CDR3 reads CASSLWARMVSGNTIYF. The CDR3 DNA is TGTGCCAGCAGTTTATGGGCCAGGATGGTCTCTGGAAACACCATATATTTT.

This chain connects TRBV5-6 to TRBJ2-7; 9 bases are shared with TRBD1. The CDR3 covers 14 residues. Germline V lookup: CDR1 SGHDT, CDR2 YYEEEE. With 4 bases clipped from V and 4 bases from J, the junction kept 6 bases outside the gene matches. CDR3 sequence: CASSEATGGYEQYF. The CDR3, as DNA: TGTGCCAGCAGCGAAGCGACAGGGGGGTACGAGCAGTACTTC.

This rearrangement joins TRBV19 to TRBJ1-2; TRBD1 agrees at 10 bases. CDR3 length: 15 amino acids. J gave up 4 bases and V 6 bases, and 8 bases lay outside the gene matches. Per germline, CDR1 LNHDA and CDR2 SQIVND (reference sequence). The chain's CDR3 is CASSWGQGLGYGYTF. The CDR3 region has the DNA TGTGCCAGTAGCTGGGGACAGGGGTTGGGCTATGGCTACACCTTC. Full variable domain (outside the CDR3, taken from reference TRBV19 and TRBJ1-2): DGGITQSPKYLFRKEGQNVTLSCEQNLNHDAMYWYRQDPGQGLRLIYYSQIVNDFQKGDIAEGYSVSREKKESFPLTVTSAQKNPTAFYLCASSWGQGLGYGYTFGSGTRLTVV.

V is TRBV11-2 and J is TRBJ1-4; D is uncertain. With 1 base removed from V and 7 bases from J, the gap between germline ends came to 13 bases. The CDR3 spans 15 residues. Per the germline V gene, CDR1 is SGHAT and CDR2 is FQNNGV. CDR3 amino acids: CASSLVSSGGEKLFF. The CDR3 bases are TGTGCCAGCAGCTTAGTCTCGTCAGGAGGTGAAAAACTGTTTTTT.

About this clone itself: The same CDR3 is also encoded by other DNA sequences in this sample. The chain employs TRBV5-1 and TRBJ2-7, with 9 bases fitting TRBD2. The germline CDR1 and CDR2 sequences are SGHRS and YFSETQ. The CDR3 length is 16 residues. The V gene end was trimmed by 0 bases and the J gene end by 2 bases; junction bases not matched to a gene: 6. CDR3 DNA: TGCGCCAGCAGCTTGGACGGCGGGGGGGCAACCTACGAGCAGTACTTC. The encoded protein is CASSLDGGGATYEQYF.

The V gene is TRBV23-1, the J gene TRBJ1-1; D not resolved. TRBV23-1 is an ORF; its function is uncertain. Trimming stripped 2 bases from V and 1 base from J, with 8 bases between. This CDR3 contains 14 residues. CDR3 loop: CASSQGIRNTEAFF. The DNA of the CDR3 is TGCGCCAGCAGTCAAGGAATAAGGAACACTGAAGCTTTCTTT.

The rearrangement uses TRBV5-1 and TRBJ2-5, with D perhaps matching TRBD2 (6 bases). Per germline, CDR1 SGHRS and CDR2 YFSETQ. The CDR3 is made up of 14 amino acids. Trimming stripped 2 bases from V and 2 bases from J, with 10 bases between. The CDR3 sequence is CASSFLAVQETQYF. The DNA of the CDR3 is TGCGCCAGCAGCTTCTTAGCGGTACAAGAGACCCAGTACTTC.

This clone appeared a single time. CDR3 in DNA: TGTGCCAGCAGCTTAGGGGGACTAGCGGGTTTGAATGAGCAGTTCTTC. Encoded protein: CASSLGGLAGLNEQFF. The chain carries TRBV7-9 and TRBJ2-1; 12 nucleotides match TRBD2. Per the germline V gene, CDR1 is SEHNR and CDR2 is FQNEAQ (reference sequence). Trimming took 1 base from V and 7 from J; bases not matched to a gene: 5. The CDR3 runs 16 residues.

Remarks on this clone: Additional DNA sequences in this sample encode the identical CDR3. V is TRBV6-5 and J is TRBJ1-2, with a weak D call TRBD1 (5 bases). V lost 2 bases to trimming and J lost 7 bases, with 5 bases between them. The CDR3 loop spans 11 amino acids. Germline V CDR1 and CDR2: MNHEY, SVGAGI. CDR3 nucleotide sequence: TGTGCCAGCAGTTACGGGGGTGGCTACACCTTC. Translating gives CASSYGGGYTF.

The chain is built from TRBV5-6 and TRBJ2-7; possibly TRBD2 for D (5 bases). Trimming removed 1 base at V and 5 bases at J, with 7 bases between. Germline CDR1 reads SGHDT; CDR2 reads YYEEEE. The CDR3 covers 12 residues. The CDR3 sequence is CASSLWRNEQYF. As DNA, the CDR3 is TGTGCCAGCAGCTTGTGGAGGAACGAGCAGTACTTC.

V gene TRBV7-9 combines with J gene TRBJ1-2; TRBD1 aligns across 9 bases. The germline CDR1 and CDR2 sequences are SEHNR and FQNEAQ (reference sequence). V dropped 2 bases and J dropped 6; count of bases not matched to a gene: 13. The CDR3 is 17 residues long. CDR3 nucleotide sequence: TGTGCCAGCAGCTTATCTACACAGGGGGCGAGGGTGGATGGCTACACCTTC. Translating gives CASSLSTQGARVDGYTF.

CDR3 coding DNA: TGTGCCAGCAGTTCGATGACAGGAACTAGCGGGGTAAGATACGAGCAGTACTTC. This encodes CASSSMTGTSGVRYEQYF. The V gene is TRBV27, the J gene TRBJ2-7, with 10 bases fitting TRBD2. V lost 4 bases to trimming and J lost 4 bases; unmatched junction nucleotides: 16. The length of the CDR3 is 18 residues. CDR1 MNHEY and CDR2 SMNVEV come from the germline V gene (reference sequence).

The gene calls are TRBV6-1 and TRBJ1-2; no definite D call. The CDR3 consists of 15 residues. Germline CDR1 and CDR2: MNHNS and SASEGT. Trimming stripped 1 base from V and 4 bases from J, with 13 bases between. The CDR3 DNA reads TGTGCCAGCAGTGAAGTATGGGAGCTAACCTATGGCTACACCTTC. Translation: CASSEVWELTYGYTF.

This chain joins TRBV27 and TRBJ1-4; possibly TRBD1 for D (5 bases). The germline V and J ends were trimmed by 6 bases and 8 bases, with 16 bases remaining between them. CDR1 and CDR2 (germline): MNHEY, SMNVEV (reference sequence). This CDR3 is 14 amino acids long. CDR3 region: CASSSRDSGEKLFF. DNA for the CDR3: TGTGCCAGCAGCTCCCGGGACTCGGGCGAAAAACTGTTTTTT.

The V call is TRBV4-3, the J call TRBJ2-3; no definite D call. Looked up from germline, CDR1 is LGHNA and CDR2 is YSLEER. The germline V and J ends were trimmed by 3 bases and 1 base, with 11 bases remaining between them. The CDR3 is made up of 15 amino acids. In DNA form, the CDR3 reads TGCGCCAGCAGCCACTCGGACCCTGGCACAGATACGCAGTATTTT. The encoded protein is CASSHSDPGTDTQYF.

V gene TRBV6-6 combines with J gene TRBJ2-5; TRBD1 or TRBD2 may be the D gene (5 bases each). CDR3 length: 14 amino acids. The V gene lost 3 bases and the J gene lost 5 bases, with 13 bases spanning the gap. Germline V gene sequence: CDR1 MNHNY, CDR2 SVGAGI (reference sequence). The CDR3 region is CASSYTTAEETQYF. The CDR3 DNA is TGTGCCAGCAGTTATACGACAGCGGAGGAGACCCAGTACTTC.

The V and J genes are TRBV9 and TRBJ2-7; D possibly uses TRBD1 or TRBD2 (6 bases each). CDR1 is SGDLS, CDR2 YYNGEE, per germline. This CDR3 region has 14 residues. V dropped 4 bases and J dropped 2 bases, with 13 bases sitting between them. DNA of the CDR3: TGTGCCAGCAGCTTAGGGGGGCCGACCTACGAGCAGTACTTC. This codes for CASSLGGPTYEQYF.